Each of the 3 T cell receptor beta chains below was sequenced from the same sample in a study of cytomegalovirus exposure and HLA in healthy donors. PCR amplification relied on 60 Vbeta primers (plus 13 Jbeta primers). The table came from immunoSEQ multiplex PCR; TCRdb's copy has only in-frame clones and leaves some out. This sample has under 150,000 clones, with about 79% found just once. Sequenced sample: PBMCs. These receptors all come from a man aged 40-50 years in good health and CMV-seropositive.

This sequence joins TRBV7-9 and TRBJ2-1, with D unclear. This CDR3 is 15 amino acids long. Germline loops: CDR1 SEHNR, CDR2 FQNEAQ (reference sequence). Trimming took 1 base from V and 8 from J, leaving 15 bases between them. DNA for the CDR3: TGTGCCAGCAGCTTAGAATTGGAGTACGTCGATGAGCAGTTCTTC. It specifies CASSLELEYVDEQFF. The entire variable domain, with the rest obtained from reference TRBV7-9 and TRBJ2-1, is as follows: DTGVSQNPRHKITKRGQNVTFRCDPISEHNRLYWYRQTLGQGPEFLTYFQNEAQLEKSRLLSDRFSAERPKGSFSTLEIQRTEQGDSAMYLCASSLELEYVDEQFFGPGTRLTVL.

The chain joins TRBV7-9 to TRBJ2-5; D is unresolved. The end of the DNA fits TRBJ2-7 better, so the J call may be wrong. CDR1 is SEHNR and CDR2 is FQNEAQ in the germline V gene (reference sequence). The CDR3 extends over 15 amino acids. For the CDR3, the DNA is TGTGCCAGCAGCTTAAGCTGGTCCGAGCCCTACGAGCAGTACTTC. It yields the protein CASSLSWSEPYEQYF.

The chain employs TRBV6-6 and TRBJ2-1, with TRBD2 identical over 8 bases. J was trimmed by 6 bases and V by 2 bases; bases with no gene match: 6. Germline CDR1 is MNHNY and CDR2 is SVGAGI (reference sequence). This CDR3 is 15 amino acids long. CDR3 nucleotide sequence: TGTGCCAGCAGTTACGTACTAGCGGTGACCAATGAGCAGTTCTTC. It encodes CASSYVLAVTNEQFF.